These T cell receptor beta chains were read from a single sample in a study of T-cell reconstitution after alpha-beta-depleted transplantation in children. MiXCR, applied by TCRdb to the PCR reads, yields one record per CDR3 protein. This sample carries roughly 790,000 distinct CDR3 sequences, less than 20% of them seen once, and the ten largest clones take around 5%. The sample consisted of PBMCs, mostly from graft donor cells, taken 360 days after TCRalphabeta/CD19-depleted stem cell transplant. The source of these receptors is a male patient between 10 and 17 years old who had a stem cell transplant for acute lymphoblastic leukemia, so the T cells may come from the graft donor. Both conserved end residues are part of each CDR3. A D gene is named only where the DNA matches it firmly. Only part of the rows carry a size: once, few, many, or a class if the clone is expanded.

cdr3_aa	cdr3_nt	v_call	clone_size	d_call	j_call
CASSFWDRGEHGYTF	TGTGCCAGCAGCTTTTGGGACAGGGGAGAACATGGCTACACCTTC	TRBV7-3	few	TRBD1	TRBJ1-2
CASSDRGHSYEQYF	TGTGCCAGTTCGGACAGGGGGCACTCCTACGAGCAGTACTTC	TRBV19	few	TRBD1	TRBJ2-7
CSVDGSGVTYNEQFF	TGCAGCGTTGACGGGAGCGGGGTCACCTACAATGAGCAGTTCTTC	TRBV29-1	few	TRBD2	TRBJ2-1
CASSSLFRSALLPYGYTF	TGCGCCAGCAGCTCCCTGTTTCGCTCGGCCCTCCTGCCCTATGGCTACACCTTC	TRBV5-1	few	NA	TRBJ1-2
CASTGPKQYNEQFF	TGTGCCAGCACCGGACCGAAACAGTACAATGAGCAGTTCTTC	TRBV12-3/TRBV12-4	many	NA	TRBJ2-1
CSARTPGTRIDKQFF	TGCAGTGCTCGCACCCCGGGAACTCGAATAGATAAGCAGTTCTTC	TRBV20-1	few	NA	TRBJ2-1
CASSALAPTDTQYF	TGTGCCAGCAGTGCCCTCGCCCCCACAGATACGCAGTATTTT	TRBV6-2/TRBV6-3	few	NA	TRBJ2-3
CASSLYAGESTDTQYF	TGTGCCAGCAGTTTATATGCGGGAGAGAGCACAGATACGCAGTATTTT	TRBV28	few	TRBD2	TRBJ2-3
CASSLDRDRPHEQYF	TGCGCCAGCAGCTTGGACCGGGACAGGCCACACGAGCAGTACTTC	TRBV5-1	few	TRBD1	TRBJ2-7
CASSLLAGVMETQYF	TGTGCCAGCAGCTTATTAGCGGGAGTTATGGAGACCCAGTACTTC	TRBV7-9	NA	TRBD2	TRBJ2-5
CASSVAPTGSSAEAFF	TGTGCCAGCAGCGTAGCCCCAACAGGGAGTAGCGCTGAAGCTTTCTTT	TRBV9	few	NA	TRBJ1-1
CASNPSELAGGGEQYF	TGTGCCAGCAACCCCTCCGAACTAGCGGGAGGGGGAGAGCAGTACTTC	TRBV6-1	NA	TRBD2	TRBJ2-7
CASSPTSQGVYEQYF	TGTGCCAGCAGCCCCACTAGTCAGGGGGTCTACGAGCAGTACTTC	TRBV12-3/TRBV12-4	NA	TRBD1	TRBJ2-7
CATSEQLGVGGTDTQYF	TGTGCCACCAGTGAACAACTAGGGGTCGGAGGCACAGATACGCAGTATTTT	TRBV24-1	NA	NA	TRBJ2-3
CASGLVRGIESSGELFF	TGTGCTAGTGGTTTGGTACGAGGGATTGAATCTAGCGGGGAGCTGTTTTTT	TRBV12-5	once	NA	TRBJ2-2
CASSLSGPPNYEQYF	TGTGCCAGCAGCTTAAGTGGTCCCCCCAATTACGAGCAGTACTTC	TRBV7-3	NA	NA	TRBJ2-7
CASSLDLRGFSYNEQFF	TGTGCCAGCAGCTTAGACCTCCGGGGATTTTCCTACAATGAGCAGTTCTTC	TRBV11-2	few	NA	TRBJ2-1
CASLGDWNYEQFF	TGTGCCAGCCTGGGTGACTGGAACTATGAGCAGTTCTTC	TRBV12-3/TRBV12-4	many	NA	TRBJ2-1
CASSEGSAGAYEQYF	TGTGCCAGCAGCGAGGGCTCCGCGGGAGCTTACGAGCAGTACTTC	TRBV7-2	NA	TRBD2	TRBJ2-7
CSERPSGRSGYEQYF	TGCAGTGAGAGGCCTAGCGGGAGGTCCGGCTACGAGCAGTACTTC	TRBV20-1	few	TRBD2	TRBJ2-7
CAWHPLVNEQFF	TGTGCCTGGCACCCCCTAGTCAATGAGCAGTTCTTC	TRBV30	few	NA	TRBJ2-1
CASSLLSGLADINEQFF	TGTGCCAGCAGCTTACTTTCTGGGCTAGCGGACATCAATGAGCAGTTCTTC	TRBV7-9	few	TRBD2	TRBJ2-1
CASSNQGTHTDTQYF	TGTGCCAGCAGTAACCAGGGGACTCACACAGATACGCAGTATTTT	TRBV12-3/TRBV12-4	NA	NA	TRBJ2-3
CASSYWATGELFF	TGTGCCAGCAGTTACTGGGCCACCGGGGAGCTGTTTTTT	TRBV6-2/TRBV6-3	many	NA	TRBJ2-2
CATSGIPGQRASGANVLTF	TGTGCCACCAGTGGCATACCGGGACAGCGGGCTTCTGGGGCCAACGTCCTGACTTTC	TRBV24-1	NA	NA	TRBJ2-6
CASSFRKGSITGELFF	TGTGCCAGCAGCTTTCGGAAGGGGTCTATCACCGGGGAGCTGTTTTTT	TRBV7-2	NA	NA	TRBJ2-2
CASSPFSGRGADTQYF	TGTGCCAGCAGCCCCTTTAGCGGGAGGGGTGCAGATACGCAGTATTTT	TRBV6-1	NA	TRBD2	TRBJ2-3
CASSPTGGHQPQHF	TGCGCCAGCAGCCCGACAGGGGGCCATCAGCCCCAGCATTTT	TRBV5-1	NA	TRBD1	TRBJ1-5
CSAPGLAGFNTGELFF	TGCAGTGCTCCCGGACTAGCGGGCTTTAACACCGGGGAGCTGTTTTTT	TRBV20-1	NA	TRBD2	TRBJ2-2
CASSLSPAGAGFGQETQYF	TGTGCCAGCAGTTTATCCCCAGCGGGAGCGGGCTTCGGCCAAGAGACCCAGTACTTC	TRBV27	NA	TRBD2	TRBJ2-5
CASSPLTGGGNEKLFF	TGTGCCAGCAGCCCTCTGACAGGGGGCGGTAATGAAAAACTGTTTTTT	TRBV5-5	few	TRBD1	TRBJ1-4
CASSEMRLGDIQETQYF	TGCGCCAGCAGTGAGATGAGGCTAGGGGACATCCAAGAGACCCAGTACTTC	TRBV10-1	NA	NA	TRBJ2-5
CASSLDLAWGFYGYTF	TGTGCCAGCAGCTTAGATCTGGCCTGGGGGTTCTATGGCTACACCTTC	TRBV7-9	NA	NA	TRBJ1-2
CAISVWDGYNEQFF	TGTGCCATCAGTGTTTGGGACGGATACAATGAGCAGTTCTTC	TRBV10-3	NA	NA	TRBJ2-1
CASSLGPITGELFF	TGTGCCAGCAGCTTAGGCCCAATCACCGGGGAGCTGTTTTTT	TRBV11-2	many	NA	TRBJ2-2
CSARVAGRNEQFF	TGCAGTGCTAGAGTAGCGGGAAGGAATGAGCAGTTCTTC	TRBV20-1	many	TRBD2	TRBJ2-1
CASSLVSGPYEQYF	TGCGCCAGCAGCTTGGTCTCGGGACCCTACGAGCAGTACTTC	TRBV5-1	many	NA	TRBJ2-7
CASSYGLAGVSYEQYF	TGTGCCAGCAGCTACGGACTAGCGGGAGTCTCCTACGAGCAGTACTTC	TRBV6-5	NA	TRBD2	TRBJ2-7
CASCSGWDYGYTF	TGTGCCAGCTGCTCCGGTTGGGACTATGGCTACACCTTC	TRBV28	NA	NA	TRBJ1-2
CASSSPGLAGLETQYF	TGCGCCAGCAGCTCCCCGGGACTAGCGGGACTGGAGACCCAGTACTTC	TRBV5-1	NA	TRBD2	TRBJ2-5
CASSLMADSYEQYF	TGTGCCAGCAGCCTCATGGCAGACTCCTACGAGCAGTACTTC	TRBV7-6	few	NA	TRBJ2-7
CASSYGHGNSPLHF	TGTGCCAGCAGTTACGGGCACGGAAATTCACCCCTCCACTTT	TRBV6-5	few	NA	TRBJ1-6
CASSPRTSGRARLLDTQYF	TGCGCCAGCAGCCCCCGGACTAGCGGGAGGGCCAGGTTGTTAGATACGCAGTATTTT	TRBV5-1	few	TRBD2	TRBJ2-3
CASSPHRTNNEQFF	TGTGCCAGCTCACCTCACCGGACGAACAATGAGCAGTTCTTC	TRBV18	NA	NA	TRBJ2-1
CASSPYGPGYGEQFF	TGTGCCAGCAGCCCCTACGGGCCAGGATATGGTGAGCAGTTCTTC	TRBV7-2	NA	NA	TRBJ2-1
CASSSIASEETQYF	TGTGCCAGCAGCTCGATAGCATCCGAAGAGACCCAGTACTTC	TRBV7-8	few	NA	TRBJ2-5
CASSQWETTYEQYF	TGCGCCAGCAGCCAATGGGAGACAACCTACGAGCAGTACTTC	TRBV4-1	NA	NA	TRBJ2-7
CASSRPGAYGYTF	TGTGCCAGCAGCCGCCCAGGGGCATATGGCTACACCTTC	TRBV12-3/TRBV12-4	once	NA	TRBJ1-2
CSARWRRTGELFF	TGCAGTGCTAGGTGGAGGAGAACCGGGGAGCTGTTTTTT	TRBV20-1	few	NA	TRBJ2-2
CSAPDYSYEQYF	TGCAGTGCTCCGGACTATTCCTACGAGCAGTACTTC	TRBV20-1	many	NA	TRBJ2-7
CASSEGQEGGPYGYTF	TGTGCCAGCAGTGAAGGACAGGAAGGGGGGCCTTATGGCTACACCTTC	TRBV2	few	NA	TRBJ1-2
CASGWTGAMGETQYF	TGTGCCAGCGGGTGGACAGGGGCGATGGGAGAGACCCAGTACTTC	TRBV6-1	NA	TRBD1	TRBJ2-5
CASSVDIRYNEQFF	TGTGCCAGCAGTGTGGACATAAGATACAATGAGCAGTTCTTC	TRBV12-3/TRBV12-4	few	NA	TRBJ2-1
CSARTSGRADTQYF	TGCAGTGCTAGGACTAGCGGGAGAGCAGATACGCAGTATTTT	TRBV20-1	many	TRBD2	TRBJ2-3